These T cell receptor beta chains were read from a single sample in a study of blood T cell repertoires in COVID-19. Method: immunoSEQ multiplex PCR; TCRdb's copy keeps in-frame clones and lacks some. The sample consists of more than 85,000 clones, roughly 80% of them appearing once. Sequenced material: peripheral blood. The receptors originated from a man aged 55-75 years with active or convalescent COVID-19. The CDR3 runs from the conserved cysteine through the conserved F or W. The order of the fields is J gene, V gene, CDR3 protein.

TRBJ2-5 TRBV13 CASSFPKDRLVGTQYF
TRBJ1-1 TRBV19 CASSITVNTEAFF
TRBJ2-3 TRBV3-1/TRBV3-2 CASSQGTSGSPDTQYF
TRBJ1-2 TRBV28 CASSSLGGAGGYTF
TRBJ1-5 TRBV27 CASSRYRESNQPQHF
TRBJ2-1 TRBV3-1/TRBV3-2 CASSPDRVEQFF
TRBJ2-1 TRBV19 CASSPVGQSNEQFF
TRBJ2-5 TRBV12-3/TRBV12-4 CASSLEGRETQYF
TRBJ2-5 TRBV24-1 CATAPGLAGKGETQYF
TRBJ2-2 TRBV10-1 CASSESTGGNTGELFF
TRBJ1-1 TRBV30 CAWGGLVGTEAFF
TRBJ1-3 TRBV25-1 CASSDSRTGGPGNTIYF
TRBJ2-7 TRBV5-1 CASSLVLGPKGEQYF
TRBJ2-2 TRBV27 CASRGTKTGELFF
TRBJ2-1 TRBV2 CASSERLAGNNEQFF
TRBJ2-5 TRBV6-6 CASRKREGRETQYF
TRBJ1-5 TRBV4-1 CASSQEAHQPQHF